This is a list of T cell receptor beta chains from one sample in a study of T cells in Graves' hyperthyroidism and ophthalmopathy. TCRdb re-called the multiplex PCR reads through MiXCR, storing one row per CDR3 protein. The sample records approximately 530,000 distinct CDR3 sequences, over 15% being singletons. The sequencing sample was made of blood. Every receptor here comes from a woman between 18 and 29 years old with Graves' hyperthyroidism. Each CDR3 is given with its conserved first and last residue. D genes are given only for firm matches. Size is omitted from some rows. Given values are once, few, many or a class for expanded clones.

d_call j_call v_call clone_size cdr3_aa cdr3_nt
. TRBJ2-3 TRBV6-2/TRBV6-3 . CASSLREWGNTDTQYF TGTGCCAGCAGTCTCAGAGAGTGGGGGAACACAGATACGCAGTATTTT
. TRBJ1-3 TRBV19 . CASSVGSGNTIYF TGTGCCAGTAGTGTGGGCTCTGGAAACACCATATATTTT
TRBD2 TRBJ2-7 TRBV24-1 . CATSDSSGKGPYEQYF TGTGCCACCAGTGACTCTAGCGGGAAGGGTCCCTACGAGCAGTACTTC
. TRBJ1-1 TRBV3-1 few CASSQQGSAFF TGTGCCAGCAGCCAACAGGGCTCAGCTTTCTTT
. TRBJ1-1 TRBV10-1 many CASSGTRYTEAFF TGCGCCAGCAGTGGGACACGGTACACTGAAGCTTTCTTT
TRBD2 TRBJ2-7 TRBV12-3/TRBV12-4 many CASSLGTSGSSYEQYF TGTGCCAGCAGTTTAGGGACTAGCGGGAGCTCCTACGAGCAGTACTTC
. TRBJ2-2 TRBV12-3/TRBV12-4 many CASSFPILQGAGELFF TGTGCCAGCAGCTTCCCGATACTACAAGGAGCCGGGGAGCTGTTTTTT
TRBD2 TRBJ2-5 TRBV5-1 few CASSFTAGLALGETQYF TGCGCCAGCAGCTTTACCGCGGGACTAGCTCTGGGGGAGACCCAGTACTTC
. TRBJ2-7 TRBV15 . CATSRDLGDEQYF TGTGCCACCAGCAGAGATCTCGGCGACGAGCAGTACTTC
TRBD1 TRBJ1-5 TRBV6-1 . CASSPGTGSGQPQHF TGTGCCAGCAGCCCCGGGACAGGGTCGGGTCAGCCCCAGCATTTT
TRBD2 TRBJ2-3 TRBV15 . CATSRNIAGHTDTQYF TGTGCCACCAGCAGAAACATAGCGGGACACACAGATACGCAGTATTTT
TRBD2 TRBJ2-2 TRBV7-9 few CASSLKSGLAGGTNTGELFF TGTGCCAGCAGCTTAAAATCGGGACTAGCGGGGGGTACGAACACCGGGGAGCTGTTTTTT
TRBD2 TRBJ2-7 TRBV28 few CAGLAESYEQYF TGTGCCGGACTAGCGGAGTCCTACGAGCAGTACTTC
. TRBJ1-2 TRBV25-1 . CASSELGGYTF TGTGCCAGCAGTGAACTGGGCGGCTACACCTTC
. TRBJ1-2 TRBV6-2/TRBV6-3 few CASSYPARGVGYGYTF TGTGCCAGCAGTTACCCGGCCCGGGGCGTCGGCTATGGCTACACCTTC
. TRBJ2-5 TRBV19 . CASSPGTHGETQYF TGTGCCAGTAGTCCCGGGACGCATGGGGAGACCCAGTACTTC
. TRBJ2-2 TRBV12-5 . CASGTDRNTGELFF TGTGCTAGTGGCACAGACAGGAACACCGGGGAGCTGTTTTTT
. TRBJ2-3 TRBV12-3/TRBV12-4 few CASSLGLAAQYF TGTGCCAGCAGTTTAGGATTAGCGGCGCAGTATTTT
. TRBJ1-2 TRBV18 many CASSPQGFDGYTF TGTGCCAGCTCACCCCAGGGTTTCGATGGCTACACCTTC
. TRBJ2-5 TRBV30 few CAWSVPGVQETQYF TGTGCCTGGAGTGTACCGGGTGTGCAAGAGACCCAGTACTTC
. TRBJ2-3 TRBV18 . CASSPLSGADAQYF TGTGCCAGCTCACCATTATCTGGGGCAGATGCGCAGTATTTT
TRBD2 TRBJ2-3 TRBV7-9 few CASRRPGLAGTSTDTQYF TGTGCCAGCAGACGCCCGGGACTAGCGGGAACTAGCACAGATACGCAGTATTTT
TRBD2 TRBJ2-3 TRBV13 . CASSKLLLALNTDTQYF TGTGCCAGCAGCAAACTATTACTAGCGCTAAACACAGATACGCAGTATTTT
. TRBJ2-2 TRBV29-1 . CSVGGDRYTGELFF TGCAGCGTTGGGGGAGACAGATACACCGGGGAGCTGTTTTTT
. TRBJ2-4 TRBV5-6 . CASQPEGCGAKNIQYF TGTGCCAGCCAGCCCGAGGGGTGTGGAGCCAAAAACATTCAGTACTTC
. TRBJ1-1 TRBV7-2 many CASSSPARDIQNTEAFF TGTGCCAGCAGCTCCCCCGCCCGGGACATACAGAACACTGAAGCTTTCTTT
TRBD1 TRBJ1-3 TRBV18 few CASSPLQLGQAANTIYF TGTGCCAGCTCACCACTTCAGTTAGGACAGGCTGCAAACACCATATATTTT
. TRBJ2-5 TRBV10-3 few CAIRDGKGETQYF TGTGCCATTAGGGACGGAAAGGGAGAGACCCAGTACTTC
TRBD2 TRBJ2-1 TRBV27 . CASSQSRLAGGGEQFF TGTGCCAGCAGCCAAAGTAGACTAGCGGGAGGTGGTGAGCAGTTCTTC
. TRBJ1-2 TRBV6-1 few CASSEPRGYRAYGYTF TGTGCCAGCAGTGAACCGCGGGGGTATCGGGCCTATGGCTACACCTTC
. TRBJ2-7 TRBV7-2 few CASSLRFGGSYEQYF TGTGCCAGCAGCCTCCGCTTCGGGGGCTCCTACGAGCAGTACTTC
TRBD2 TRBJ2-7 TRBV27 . CASSTLAVGGRSEQYF TGTGCCAGCAGTACCCTAGCGGTGGGGGGTCGGAGCGAGCAGTACTTC
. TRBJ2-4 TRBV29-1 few CSVASRGGNIQYF TGCAGCGTTGCCTCCAGGGGCGGAAACATTCAGTACTTC
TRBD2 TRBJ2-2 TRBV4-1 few CASSQGELAGINRRYTGELFF TGCGCCAGCAGCCAAGGGGAGCTAGCGGGGATAAACCGTAGGTACACCGGGGAGCTGTTTTTT
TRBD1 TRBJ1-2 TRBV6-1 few CASREIGTGFRYTF TGTGCCAGCAGGGAAATCGGGACAGGGTTTCGCTACACCTTC
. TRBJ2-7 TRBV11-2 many CASSLVAGRSYEQYF TGTGCCAGCAGCTTAGTCGCTGGGAGGAGCTACGAGCAGTACTTC
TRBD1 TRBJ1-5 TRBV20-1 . CSASWGQGSNQPQHF TGCAGTGCTAGTTGGGGACAGGGCAGCAATCAGCCCCAGCATTTT
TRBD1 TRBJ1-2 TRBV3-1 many CASSHLDRGAGYTF TGTGCCAGCAGCCATTTGGACAGGGGGGCTGGCTACACCTTC